This entry concerns a single T cell receptor (beta chain). The data are from a study of control samples from healthy donors and cancer patients. Assay used: immunoSEQ multiplex PCR; TCRdb lists only in-frame clones, some missing. Here the sample spans some 95,000 clones, roughly 88% being singletons. Between the trimmed V and J ends, which lost 2 bases and 4 bases, there was a span of 6 bases. The CDR3 is 13 residues long. The germline CDR1 and CDR2 sequences are LGHNA and YSLEER. This TCR came from a man aged 30 to 45 in good health. The V gene is TRBV4-3, the J gene TRBJ2-1; D remains unclear. The specimen sequenced was blood. The CDR3 loop is CASSQHRYNEQFF. The DNA of the CDR3 is TGCGCCAGCAGCCAACATAGGTACAATGAGCAGTTCTTC.